This TCR beta chain originates from a study of cytomegalovirus exposure and HLA in healthy donors. The study's findings and limits: CMV serostatus stood as the only immune exposure information on hand.

V shed 0 bases and J shed 3 bases, with 9 bases lying between them. Germline-derived CDR1 and CDR2 are ENHRY and SYGVKD. The CDR3 is made up of 15 amino acids. The PCR had 60 Vbeta and 13 Jbeta primers. TCRdb's copy holds only in-frame clones and misses some; the assay was immunoSEQ multiplex PCR. The data show around 97,000 clones, 73% seen once. To note about this clone: Its cognate antigen is unknown.

The clonotype comes from a man between 40 and 49 years old in good health and CMV-seronegative. The chain joins TRBV10-3 to TRBJ1-5; unclear D gene. Specimen: PBMCs. As DNA, the CDR3 is TGTGCCATCAGTGAGTCGGAGGGCAACAATCAGCCCCAGCATTTT. Protein sequence: CAISESEGNNQPQHF.